The rows below give T cell receptor beta chains drawn from one sample of a study of control samples from healthy donors and cancer patients. Repertoires were generated with immunoSEQ multiplex PCR, while TCRdb's copy carries only in-frame clones and drops some. The sample lists about 130,000 clones; approximately 84% were seen once. The sequenced material came from blood. The receptor source for this set is a young man in good health. Each CDR3 is given without its conserved first and last residue.

>TRBV5-1
ASSLAASYEQY
>TRBV3-1/TRBV3-2
ASSQERTRPTDTQY
>TRBV30
AWSASKGQERGHQPQH
>TRBV5-1
ASSLFRDGQNIQY
>TRBV18
ASSPQGANTEAF
>TRBV18
ASSSIPGGGAGTDTQY
>TRBV30
AWNGYT
>TRBV3-1/TRBV3-2
ASSQDARGRQETQY
>TRBV6-5
ASSYSAGTTYEQY
>TRBV7-2
ASSFHGSNYGYT
>TRBV27
ASSFAWDSYEQY
>TRBV7-7
ASSPLGRQNTGELF
>TRBV18
ASSPAGLARVVQF
>TRBV2
ASSEAIQGSGNTIY
>TRBV9
ASSVVPNTEAF
>TRBV10-3
AISAIGTGDQPQH
>TRBV10-1
ASSESGSSYNEQF
>TRBV14
ASSQGRGTSGYNEQF
>TRBV18
ASSPNEKLF
>TRBV24-1
ATSASRGWSTDTQY
>TRBV28
ASSLLQVASSGGYT
>TRBV19
ASSRDRGGQPQH
>TRBV4-2
ASSQDQEDRGRRTGELF
>TRBV10-1
ASSESETAYNEQF